The next 22 T cell receptor beta chains were all read from a single sample in a study of PD-1 blockade in mismatch repair-deficient tumors. Data came from immunoSEQ multiplex PCR; TCRdb stores just in-frame clones and leaves some out. The sample consists of some 120,000 clones, about 90% of them appearing once. The input for sequencing was peripheral blood, taken approximately 72 weeks after starting pembrolizumab. These receptors were taken from an adult with mismatch repair-deficient cancer.

The chain is built from TRBV11-3 and TRBJ2-7, with D perhaps assigned TRBD1 or TRBD2 (5 bases each). CDR3 length equals 14 residues. Trimming removed 4 bases from V and 11 bases from J, with 21 bases in between. Germline assignment: CDR1 SGHNT and CDR2 YENEEA. The CDR3 DNA reads TGTGCCAGCAGCTGTCTTATACGGGGCCAGAAAGAGTACTTC. Protein product: CASSCLIRGQKEYF. The full variable domain, completed using reference TRBV11-3 and TRBJ2-7, is EAGVVQSPRYKIIEKKQPVAFWCNPISGHNTLYWYLQNLGQGPELLIRYENEEAVDDSQLPKDRFSAERLKGVDSTLKIQPAELGDSAVYLCASSCLIRGQKEYFGPGTRLTVT.

This rearrangement joins TRBV25-1 to TRBJ1-1; TRBD1 matches 8 bases. The germline V gene has CDR1 MGHDK and CDR2 SYGVNS. The trim removed 5 bases at V and 3 bases at J, leaving 5 bases unmatched. The CDR3 is made up of 14 amino acids. CDR3 region: CASSPDRVHTEAFF. The CDR3 DNA reads as TGTGCCAGCAGTCCGGACAGGGTGCACACTGAAGCTTTCTTT. Using reference TRBV25-1 and TRBJ1-1 for the parts outside the CDR3, the full variable domain is EADIYQTPRYLVIGTGKKITLECSQTMGHDKMYWYQQDPGMELHLIHYSYGVNSTEKGDLSSESTVSRIRTEHFPLTLESARPSHTSQYLCASSPDRVHTEAFFGQGTRLTVV.

This chain joins TRBV5-4 and TRBJ2-5; tentatively, D is TRBD1 or TRBD2 (5 bases each). There are 17 residues in the CDR3. V was trimmed by 0 bases and J by 1 base, leaving 16 bases between them. The germline CDR1 and CDR2 sequences are SGHNT and YYREEE (reference sequence). The CDR3, as DNA: TGTGCCAGCAGCTTGGAATTGGCAGGGAGAGGCCAAGAGACCCAGTACTTC. Its protein is CASSLELAGRGQETQYF.

The V and J genes are TRBV27 and TRBJ2-7; 7 nucleotides line up with TRBD1. V trimming: 6 bases; J trimming: 0 bases; junction bases outside the gene matches: 8. Germline CDR1 and CDR2: MNHEY and SMNVEV (reference sequence). The CDR3 totals 15 residues. The CDR3 here is CASSIVGDSSYEQYF. The CDR3 bases are TGTGCCAGCAGCATCGTGGGGGACAGCTCCTACGAGCAGTACTTC.

This chain uses TRBV7-3 with TRBJ2-1, with D perhaps assigned TRBD1 or TRBD2 (5 bases each). This CDR3 comprises 14 residues. Germline V CDR1 and CDR2: SGHTA, FQGTGA. Trimming shortened V by 1 base and J by 8 bases, and 12 bases separated the two germline ends. CDR3 sequence (DNA): TGTGCCAGCAGCTTAATTCCTGGGGGTGATGAGCAGTTCTTC. This encodes CASSLIPGGDEQFF.

The V call is TRBV28, the J call TRBJ2-4, with 7 bases aligning to TRBD1. Per germline, CDR1 MDHEN and CDR2 SYDVKM. The CDR3 totals 15 residues. Trimming cost V 8 bases and J 9 bases; bases outside gene matches: 16. The CDR3 loop reads CASETGLEADGIQYF. The CDR3 DNA follows: TGTGCCAGCGAGACAGGGTTAGAGGCTGACGGCATTCAGTACTTC.

This chain joins TRBV6-5 and TRBJ2-7, with D possibly matching TRBD2 (5 bases). The V gene's germline CDR1 is MNHEY and CDR2 SVGAGI. The CDR3 sequence is 13 residues long. V lost 6 bases to trimming and J lost 2 bases, with 11 bases between them. The CDR3 DNA reads TGTGCCAGCAGCCCGGGGTATCCCTACGAGCAGTACTTC. It specifies CASSPGYPYEQYF.

This clone appeared a single time. The rearrangement links TRBV11-1 to TRBJ2-2; 8 bases line up with TRBD2. The V segment lost 0 bases and the J segment 0 bases; nucleotides outside the gene matches: 3. Germline V gene data show CDR1 as SGHAT and CDR2 as FQDESV (reference sequence). The CDR3 consists of 17 residues. The CDR3 nucleotides read TGTGCCAGCAGCTTAGCCGGGGGGGTCGCGAACACCGGGGAGCTGTTTTTT. The encoded protein is CASSLAGGVANTGELFF.

The genes are TRBV5-4 and TRBJ2-1, with 13 bases matching TRBD2. Looked up from germline, CDR1 is SGHNT and CDR2 is YYREEE (reference sequence). Germline trimming cut 1 base from V and 10 bases from J; bases unmatched to any gene: 8. This CDR3 is built from 16 residues. CDR3 sequence reads: CASSLSGLAGSGEQFF. The DNA of the CDR3 is TGTGCCAGCAGCTTGTCGGGACTAGCGGGAAGCGGGGAGCAGTTCTTC.

The chain is built from TRBV2 and TRBJ2-3, with D perhaps matching TRBD2 (6 bases). This CDR3 has 16 residues. V lost 2 bases, J lost 0 bases, and 12 bases lay in between. Germline V CDR1 and CDR2: SNHLY, FYNNEI. CDR3 bases: TGTGCCAGCAGTGAAACGGCGGGGTCTAGCACAGATACGCAGTATTTT. Translated: CASSETAGSSTDTQYF.

The chain carries TRBV27 and TRBJ2-2; 9 bases are shared with TRBD2. Germline-derived CDR1 and CDR2 are MNHEY and SMNVEV (reference sequence). The CDR3 contains 17 residues. The V gene end was trimmed by 2 bases and the J gene end by 2 bases; junction bases not matched to a gene: 6. The DNA for the CDR3 is TGTGCCAGCAGTTTAGCAGCTAGCGGGACCAACACCGGGGAGCTGTTTTTT. It is translated as CASSLAASGTNTGELFF.

The V and J genes are TRBV27 and TRBJ2-7; D may match TRBD1 or TRBD2 (5 bases each). Germline V lookup: CDR1 MNHEY, CDR2 SMNVEV (reference sequence). The CDR3 is 14 amino acids. V was clipped by 3 bases and J by 6 bases, with 15 bases between them. DNA of the CDR3: TGTGCCAGCAGTTTGGGACCGCACGGATTCGAGCAGTACTTC. This sequence encodes CASSLGPHGFEQYF.

This clone has just one count. The V and J genes are TRBV7-9 and TRBJ2-7; TRBD1 aligns across 9 bases. Per the germline V gene, CDR1 is SEHNR and CDR2 is FQNEAQ (reference sequence). V shed 6 bases and J 7 bases; nucleotides not matched to a gene: 7. The CDR3 runs to 13 residues. The DNA for the CDR3 is TGTGCCAGCAGTTGGGACAGGGCTCGGGAGCAGTACTTC. This gives the protein CASSWDRAREQYF.

The rearrangement links TRBV11-2 to TRBJ2-3; weak D call: TRBD2 (5 bases). V was pared by 5 bases and J by 0 bases, with 12 bases between. The germline gives CDR1 SGHAT, CDR2 FQNNGV. The CDR3 is 15 residues long. CDR3 in amino acids: CASSGQRTSTDTQYF. The DNA for the CDR3 is TGTGCCAGCAGCGGCCAGCGGACTAGCACAGATACGCAGTATTTT. The full variable domain, completed using reference TRBV11-2 and TRBJ2-3, is EAGVAQSPRYKIIEKRQSVAFWCNPISGHATLYWYQQILGQGPKLLIQFQNNGVVDDSQLPKDRFSAERLKGVDSTLKIQPAKLEDSAVYLCASSGQRTSTDTQYFGPGTRLTVL.

The sample holds a few counts of this clone. The rearrangement links TRBV5-1 to TRBJ2-2; D is possibly TRBD2 (5 bases). The V gene's germline CDR1 is SGHRS and CDR2 YFSETQ. The V and J ends lost 4 bases and 6 bases respectively, with 7 bases between them. The CDR3 runs to 12 residues. The DNA of the CDR3 is TGCGCCAGCAGCGGCGGGTCCGGGGAGCTGTTTTTT. Translating it yields CASSGGSGELFF.

V and J are TRBV4-1 and TRBJ2-7, with D hard to call. From germline, CDR1 is MGHRA and CDR2 YSYEKL. Trimming pared 0 bases from V and 1 base from J, leaving 10 bases between. This CDR3 is built from 15 residues. The CDR3 loop is CASSQEAPESYEQYF. The CDR3 DNA follows: TGCGCCAGCAGCCAAGAGGCCCCGGAGTCCTACGAGCAGTACTTC.

V is TRBV2 and J is TRBJ2-3; 8 bases agree with TRBD2. CDR1 is SNHLY and CDR2 is FYNNEI in the germline V gene. This CDR3 contains 16 residues. The V segment lost 4 bases and the J segment 0 bases; nucleotides outside the gene matches: 6. CDR3 protein: CASSGVLAASTDTQYF. For the CDR3, the DNA is TGTGCCAGCAGTGGGGTACTAGCGGCTAGCACAGATACGCAGTATTTT.

For the CDR3, the DNA is TGTGCCAGCAGTGCTAACAGGGATGATACCGGGGAGCTGTTTTTT. Its protein is CASSANRDDTGELFF. This chain joins TRBV28 and TRBJ2-2; D might be TRBD1 (6 bases). Looked up from germline, CDR1 is MDHEN and CDR2 is SYDVKM. CDR3 length equals 15 residues. V was cut by 5 bases and J by 5 bases, with 15 bases left in between.

The rearrangement joins TRBV5-6 to TRBJ2-5; TRBD1 agrees at 7 bases. Germline V gives CDR1 SGHDT, CDR2 YYEEEE. The CDR3 loop spans 16 amino acids. V shed 1 base and J 5 bases; nucleotides not matched to a gene: 11. In DNA form, the CDR3 reads TGTGCCAGCAGCTTGTTTTACAGACAGGGTCGGGAGACCCAGTACTTC. Translating it yields CASSLFYRQGRETQYF.

CDR3 coding DNA: TGTGCCAGCAGTGAAGAGGGACTAGAGTCCTACGAGCAGTACTTC. Its protein product is CASSEEGLESYEQYF. The chain links TRBV6-1 to TRBJ2-7, with TRBD2 identical over 8 bases. V was pared by 1 base and J by 1 base, with 3 bases of the junction left unmatched. This CDR3 spans 15 amino acids. CDR1 MNHNS and CDR2 SASEGT come from the germline V gene.

This chain uses TRBV7-8 with TRBJ2-3; D is unresolved. The CDR3 has 20 residues. Trimming shortened V by 0 bases and J by 0 bases, and 22 bases separated the two germline ends. CDR1 SGHVS and CDR2 FQNEAQ come from the germline V gene. The CDR3 loop is CASSLASTVGTLSSTDTQYF. The CDR3 coding sequence is TGTGCCAGCAGCTTAGCGTCAACTGTAGGCACTTTAAGTAGCACAGATACGCAGTATTTT. Full variable domain (missing parts from reference TRBV7-8 and TRBJ2-3): GAGVSQSPRYKVAKRGQDVALRCDPISGHVSLFWYQQALGQGPEFLTYFQNEAQLDKSGLPSDRFFAERPEGSVSTLKIQRTQQEDSAVYLCASSLASTVGTLSSTDTQYFGPGTRLTVL.

The rearrangement links TRBV13 to TRBJ2-1; D could derive from TRBD1 or TRBD2 (6 bases each). CDR1 is PRHDT, CDR2 FYEKMQ, per germline (reference sequence). CDR3 length: 16 residues. The V gene lost 7 bases and the J gene lost 1 base, with 17 bases spanning the gap. The CDR3 DNA follows: TGTGCCAGCATCCTGGGGGGCGGGCAATCCTACAATGAGCAGTTCTTC. It yields the protein CASILGGGQSYNEQFF. The whole variable domain, remainder taken from reference TRBV13 and TRBJ2-1, is AAGVIQSPRHLIKEKRETATLKCYPIPRHDTVYWYQQGPGQDPQFLISFYEKMQSDKGSIPDRFSAQQFSDYHSELNMSSLELGDSALYFCASILGGGQSYNEQFFGPGTRLTVL.